A selection of T cell receptor beta chains follows, all from one sample in a study of OX40 agonist ivuxolimab in advanced cancers. The table came from immunoSEQ multiplex PCR; TCRdb's copy has only in-frame clones and leaves some out. The sample consists of tens of thousands of clones, 80% to 90% of them appearing once. The sample here was CD4+ or CD8+ T cells sorted from blood, taken in a trial of the OX40 agonist ivuxolimab. These receptors were taken from an adult with an advanced solid tumor such as melanoma, head and neck, liver or kidney cancer. The CDR3 runs from the conserved cysteine through the conserved F or W. D genes are given only for firm matches. Expanded clones get a size class; other rows say once, few or many, or leave the size out.

TRBV4-3	-	-	TRBJ1-2	CASSQTSLYGYTF	TGCGCCAGCAGCCAGACGTCGCTCTATGGCTACACCTTC
TRBV27	-	TRBD1	TRBJ2-7	CASSVLSDRGSEQYF	TGTGCCAGCAGTGTCCTATCCGACAGGGGATCCGAGCAGTACTTC
TRBV4-3	-	-	TRBJ2-2	CASSQGRLEIANTGELFF	TGCGCCAGCAGCCAAGGTCGCCTAGAGATCGCGAACACCGGGGAGCTGTTTTTT
TRBV11-3	-	-	TRBJ2-5	CASSLGTDGGTHF	TGTGCCAGCAGCTTAGGGACAGACGGCGGGACACACTTC
TRBV11-2	-	TRBD2	TRBJ2-5	CASSLWTSGLETQYF	TGTGCCAGCAGCCTCTGGACTAGCGGATTGGAGACCCAGTACTTC
TRBV11-3	-	-	TRBJ2-7	CASSPSRRQGEQYF	TGTGCCAGCAGCCCCTCGAGACGGCAAGGCGAGCAGTACTTC
TRBV5-5	-	-	TRBJ1-1	CASSLVASNTEAFF	TGTGCCAGCAGCTTGGTCGCATCGAACACTGAAGCTTTCTTT
TRBV7-6	-	TRBD1	TRBJ1-1	CASSLRTGASTEAFF	TGTGCCAGCAGCTTACGGACAGGGGCGAGCACTGAAGCTTTCTTT
TRBV5-1	-	-	TRBJ2-7	CASSSPGYEQYF	TGCGCCAGCAGCTCGCCAGGCTACGAGCAGTACTTC
TRBV28	-	-	TRBJ1-6	CASSLLSGIIDSPLHF	TGTGCCAGCAGTTTATTGTCAGGAATAATCGATTCACCCCTCCACTTT
TRBV25-1	-	-	TRBJ2-1	CASSHSQGNEQFF	TGTGCCAGCAGCCACTCCCAGGGGAATGAGCAGTTCTTC
TRBV2	-	-	TRBJ2-1	CASSDEGSSYNEQFF	TGTGCCAGCAGTGATGAGGGGAGCTCCTACAATGAGCAGTTCTTC
TRBV4-2	-	TRBD1	TRBJ1-1	CASSDGQGISEAFF	TGTGCCAGCAGCGACGGACAGGGGATTTCTGAAGCTTTCTTT
TRBV6-6	-	TRBD2	TRBJ2-1	CASSTTGGINVDEQFF	TGTGCCAGCAGTACTACGGGGGGGATTAATGTGGATGAGCAGTTCTTC
TRBV28	-	TRBD2	TRBJ2-3	CANSFSREGTTDTQYF	TGTGCCAACAGTTTCTCCAGGGAGGGTACCACAGATACGCAGTATTTT
TRBV7-8	-	-	TRBJ2-3	CASSSARTDTQYF	TGTGCCAGCAGCTCAGCTCGCACAGATACGCAGTATTTT
TRBV18	-	TRBD1	TRBJ2-3	CASSRQGAPDTQYF	TGTGCCAGCTCACGACAGGGTGCCCCAGATACGCAGTATTTT
TRBV4-1	-	TRBD1	TRBJ2-3	CASSQVQGADTQYF	TGCGCCAGCAGCCAAGTGCAGGGGGCAGATACGCAGTATTTT
TRBV19	once	TRBD1	TRBJ2-3	CASSYPPNVRGQETTDTQYF	TGTGCCAGTAGTTACCCCCCAAATGTCAGGGGGCAAGAAACCACAGATACGCAGTATTTT
TRBV28	-	TRBD2	TRBJ2-7	CASRPTDLAGGYEQYF	TGTGCCAGCAGGCCTACCGACCTAGCGGGGGGTTACGAGCAGTACTTC
TRBV19	once	TRBD2	TRBJ2-3	CASSLAGGSTDTQYF	TGTGCCAGTAGTCTAGCGGGGGGAAGCACAGATACGCAGTATTTT
TRBV30	-	-	TRBJ1-2	CAWSTVLDYGYTF	TGTGCCTGGAGTACAGTGCTAGACTATGGCTACACCTTC
TRBV7-9	many	TRBD1	TRBJ2-7	CASSPPRDRFYEQYF	TGTGCCAGCAGCCCCCCCCGGGACAGGTTCTACGAGCAGTACTTC
TRBV7-6	once	-	TRBJ2-3	CASSLVGEGGPTDTQYF	TGTGCCAGCAGCTTAGTTGGTGAGGGGGGGCCCACAGATACGCAGTATTTT
TRBV5-1	-	TRBD1	TRBJ2-7	CASSSGQGTYEQYF	TGCGCCAGCAGCTCGGGACAGGGTACTTACGAGCAGTACTTC
TRBV11-2	once	TRBD1	TRBJ1-2	CASSLRDSYGYTF	TGTGCCAGCAGCTTAAGGGACAGCTATGGCTACACCTTC
TRBV9	-	-	TRBJ1-1	CASTGIDPTGNTEAFF	TGTGCCAGCACCGGAATCGACCCGACAGGGAACACTGAAGCTTTCTTT
TRBV4-1	-	TRBD2	TRBJ2-2	CASSQDSLAGGVTGELFF	TGCGCCAGCAGCCAAGATTCCCTAGCGGGGGGTGTTACCGGGGAGCTGTTTTTT
TRBV7-8	few	TRBD1	TRBJ2-2	CASSLETGAAELFF	TGTGCCAGCAGCCTCGAAACAGGGGCAGCGGAGCTGTTTTTT
TRBV4-1	-	-	TRBJ1-1	CASSQAQRTGWTEAFF	TGCGCCAGCAGCCAAGCCCAGCGAACAGGGTGGACTGAAGCTTTCTTT
TRBV27	few	-	TRBJ1-5	CAAGRQPQHF	TGTGCAGCTGGACGTCAGCCCCAGCATTTT
TRBV21-1	-	-	TRBJ1-1	CAPLEGSEAFF	TGTGCCCCCCTCGAGGGTTCTGAAGCTTTCTTT
TRBV10-2	-	-	TRBJ2-7	CASSEKTDSYEQYF	TGCGCCAGCTCCGAAAAGACCGACTCCTACGAGCAGTACTTC
TRBV4-2	medium-sized	-	TRBJ2-7	CASSQAPSVDEQYF	TGTGCCAGCAGCCAAGCCCCGAGTGTGGACGAGCAGTACTTC
TRBV28	-	-	TRBJ1-6	CASSLLYDTHGPLHF	TGTGCCAGCAGTTTGCTCTACGATACCCATGGGCCCCTCCACTTT
TRBV7-7	-	-	TRBJ2-7	CASSLGRGYEQYF	TGTGCTAGCAGCTTAGGCAGGGGCTACGAGCAGTACTTC
TRBV10-3	-	-	TRBJ2-1	CAISEFAGNEQFF	TGTGCCATCAGTGAGTTTGCCGGCAATGAGCAGTTCTTC
TRBV5-4	-	TRBD1	TRBJ2-5	CASSPGQGGETQYF	TGTGCCAGCAGCCCGGGACAGGGAGGGGAGACCCAGTACTTC
TRBV6-1	-	-	TRBJ2-3	CASSMTTGLDTQYF	TGTGCCAGCAGTATGACTACCGGGTTAGATACGCAGTATTTT
TRBV6-4	once	-	TRBJ2-2	CASSRGTGELFF	TGTGCCAGCAGTCGGGGCACCGGGGAGCTGTTTTTT
TRBV6-1	-	TRBD1	TRBJ1-2	CASSETRTGMLGYTF	TGTGCCAGCAGTGAAACCAGGACAGGGATGCTTGGCTACACCTTC
TRBV10-3	-	TRBD1	TRBJ1-2	CAISEGTGNYGYTF	TGTGCCATCAGTGAAGGGACAGGGAACTATGGCTACACCTTC
TRBV27	-	-	TRBJ2-7	CASSFSTTYEQYF	TGTGCCAGCAGTTTTTCGACTACCTACGAGCAGTACTTC
TRBV6-5	-	-	TRBJ2-7	CASSYLQLPYEQYF	TGTGCCAGCAGTTACTTACAGCTACCCTACGAGCAGTACTTC
TRBV7-6	once	TRBD1	TRBJ1-2	CASSPSQGTDYGYTF	TGTGCCAGCAGCCCTTCACAGGGGACCGACTATGGCTACACCTTC
TRBV7-3	-	TRBD2	TRBJ2-3	CASRAAGDTQYF	TGTGCCAGCAGGGCAGCGGGGGATACGCAGTATTTT
TRBV6-1	-	TRBD1	TRBJ2-7	CAGRSPRQGYEQYF	TGTGCAGGCCGTTCGCCGAGACAGGGGTACGAGCAGTACTTC
TRBV14	-	-	TRBJ1-2	CASSPPYWANNYGYTF	TGTGCCAGCAGCCCTCCCTACTGGGCTAATAACTATGGCTACACCTTC
TRBV10-3	-	TRBD1	TRBJ2-7	CAISERGQSYEQYF	TGTGCCATCAGTGAACGGGGACAGTCCTACGAGCAGTACTTC